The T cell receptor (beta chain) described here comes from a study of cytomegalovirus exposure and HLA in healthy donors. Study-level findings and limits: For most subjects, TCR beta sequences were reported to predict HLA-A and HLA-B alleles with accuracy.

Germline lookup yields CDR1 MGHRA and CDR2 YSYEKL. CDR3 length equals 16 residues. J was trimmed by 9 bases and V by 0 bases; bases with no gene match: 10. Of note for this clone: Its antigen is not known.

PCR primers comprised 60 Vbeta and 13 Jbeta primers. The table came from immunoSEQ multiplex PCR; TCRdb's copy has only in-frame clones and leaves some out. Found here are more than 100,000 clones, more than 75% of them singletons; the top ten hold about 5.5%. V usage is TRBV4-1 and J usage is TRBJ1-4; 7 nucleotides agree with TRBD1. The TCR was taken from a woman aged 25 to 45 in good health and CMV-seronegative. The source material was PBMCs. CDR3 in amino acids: CASSQDGAGGRQKLFF. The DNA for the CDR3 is TGCGCCAGCAGCCAAGATGGGGCAGGGGGTAGACAAAAACTGTTTTTT.